The 27 T cell receptor beta chains presented below share a single source sample, sequenced in a study of Ad26.COV2.S vaccination and SARS-CoV-2 variants. This table comes from immunoSEQ multiplex PCR, and its TCRdb copy is limited to in-frame clones, with some not included. Of roughly 100,000 clones listed, over 60% were seen once; the top ten hold 17%. Sequencing used peripheral blood, obtained after recovery from COVID-19. These receptors came from a human donor who had recovered from COVID-19.

This chain joins TRBV15 and TRBJ1-4; the match to TRBD1 covers 7 bases. CDR1 is LNHNV and CDR2 is YYDKDF in the germline V gene (reference sequence). The CDR3 loop spans 15 amino acids. J gave up 7 bases and V 0 bases, and 5 bases lay outside the gene matches. The CDR3 bases are TGTGCCACCAGCAGAGACAGGGAGGGGGCTGAAAAACTGTTTTTT. Its translation is CATSRDREGAEKLFF.

The chain has TRBV4-3 and TRBJ2-2; the D is unclear. Trimming shortened V by 7 bases and J by 4 bases, and 13 bases separated the two germline ends. CDR3 length: 14 residues. Per the germline V gene, CDR1 is LGHNA and CDR2 is YSLEER. CDR3: CASTVGISTGELFF. CDR3 DNA: TGCGCCAGCACTGTTGGAATCAGCACCGGGGAGCTGTTTTTT.

V and J are TRBV18 and TRBJ1-1; D remains unclear. Trimming shortened V by 2 bases and J by 0 bases, and 7 bases separated the two germline ends. The germline CDR1 and CDR2 sequences are KGHSH and LQKENI. The length of the CDR3 is 14 residues. The CDR3 region has the DNA TGTGCCAGCTCACCAGTGGAAATGAACACTGAAGCTTTCTTT. The encoded protein is CASSPVEMNTEAFF.

The V and J genes are TRBV5-4 and TRBJ2-5, with 8 bases matching TRBD2. Losses at the gene ends were 0 bases for V and 1 base for J; bases not matched to a gene: 8. CDR3 size: 17 residues. Per the germline V gene, CDR1 is SGHNT and CDR2 is YYREEE (reference sequence). In DNA, the CDR3 is TGTGCCAGCAGCTTGGAGGCTACGGGAGGGGTCCAAGAGACCCAGTACTTC. As protein: CASSLEATGGVQETQYF. The whole variable domain, filled in from reference TRBV5-4 and TRBJ2-5, reads ETGVTQSPTHLIKTRGQQVTLRCSSQSGHNTVSWYQQALGQGPQFIFQYYREEENGRGNFPPRFSGLQFPNYSSELNVNALELDDSALYLCASSLEATGGVQETQYFGPGTRLLVL.

This clone has only a few counts. The chain carries TRBV28 and TRBJ2-2; TRBD2 aligns across 8 bases. The germline gives CDR1 MDHEN, CDR2 SYDVKM. The CDR3 is 17 residues long. Germline trimming cut 7 bases from V and 6 bases from J; bases unmatched to any gene: 16. The CDR3 DNA reads as TGTGCCAGCATTTCCCCCCGGGGACTAGAAAGGCCCGGGGAGCTGTTTTTT. Protein: CASISPRGLERPGELFF. Combining the CDR3 with reference TRBV28 and TRBJ2-2 gives the whole variable domain DVKVTQSSRYLVKRTGEKVFLECVQDMDHENMFWYRQDPGLGLRLIYFSYDVKMKEKGDIPEGYSVSREKKERFSLILESASTNQTSMYLCASISPRGLERPGELFFGEGSRLTVL.

This chain joins TRBV6-4 and TRBJ2-2, with 10 positions matching TRBD1. Trimming cost V 7 bases and J 5 bases; bases outside gene matches: 7. This CDR3 is 15 amino acids long. Germline CDR1 and CDR2: MRHNA and SNTAGT. Here the CDR3 reads CASTPGTGDTGELFF. CDR3 coding DNA: TGTGCCAGCACCCCCGGGACAGGGGATACCGGGGAGCTGTTTTTT.

The V and J genes are TRBV7-2 and TRBJ1-6; no clear D gene. Germline loops: CDR1 SGHTA, CDR2 FQGNSA. The CDR3 runs 15 residues. V was cut by 3 bases and J by 7 bases, with 13 bases left in between. The CDR3 reads CASSFSGVGNSPLHF. For the CDR3, the DNA is TGTGCCAGCAGCTTTTCTGGGGTTGGGAATTCACCCCTCCACTTT.

The V call is TRBV28, the J call TRBJ1-1; unclear D gene. This CDR3 comprises 11 residues. Germline CDR1 is MDHEN and CDR2 is SYDVKM. The V end was cut by 6 bases, the J end by 2 bases, with 4 bases between. In DNA form, the CDR3 reads TGTGCCAGCAGACTTAACACTGAAGCTTTCTTT. Translated: CASRLNTEAFF. Based on the CDR3 plus reference TRBV28 and TRBJ1-1, the full variable domain is DVKVTQSSRYLVKRTGEKVFLECVQDMDHENMFWYRQDPGLGLRLIYFSYDVKMKEKGDIPEGYSVSREKKERFSLILESASTNQTSMYLCASRLNTEAFFGQGTRLTVV.

The chain uses TRBV19 and TRBJ2-5; 7 nucleotides agree with TRBD1. Germline values: CDR1 LNHDA, CDR2 SQIVND (reference sequence). J was trimmed by 4 bases and V by 6 bases; bases with no gene match: 5. This CDR3 region has 13 residues. In DNA, the CDR3 is TGTGCCAGTAGGAGGGACAGTACAGAGACCCAGTACTTC. Its translation is CASRRDSTETQYF.

The CDR3 DNA follows: TGTGCCAGTACTCCAGGGGGCGGTAATTCACCCCTCCACTTT. Amino acids: CASTPGGGNSPLHF. The chain joins TRBV19 to TRBJ1-6; 8 bases match TRBD1. J was trimmed by 6 bases and V by 7 bases; bases with no gene match: 5. Germline loops: CDR1 LNHDA, CDR2 SQIVND (reference sequence). The length of the CDR3 is 14 residues.

The V and J genes are TRBV5-4 and TRBJ2-1; TRBD1 or TRBD2 may be the D gene (5 bases each). V lost 4 bases and J 7 bases, leaving 12 bases between the germline ends. This CDR3 is 13 amino acids long. Germline V gene lookup returns CDR1 SGHNT and CDR2 YYREEE (reference sequence). The CDR3 DNA reads TGTGCCAGCAGCGGGGGTAGACCAAATGAGCAGTTCTTC. It translates to CASSGGRPNEQFF.

The chain joins TRBV7-7 to TRBJ2-2; D gene ambiguous. From germline, CDR1 is SSHAT and CDR2 FNYEAQ (reference sequence). The CDR3 runs 15 residues. Trimming pared 6 bases from V and 1 base from J, leaving 12 bases between. CDR3: CASRKSSQNTGELFF. CDR3 bases: TGTGCCAGCAGAAAATCGTCACAGAACACCGGGGAGCTGTTTTTT.

The genes are TRBV7-3 and TRBJ2-3, with D perhaps TRBD2 (6 bases). V lost 3 bases, J lost 0 bases, and 13 bases lay in between. The CDR3 is made up of 16 amino acids. Germline values: CDR1 SGHTA, CDR2 FQGTGA. The CDR3 protein is CASSFIAGTSTDTQYF. CDR3 coding DNA: TGTGCCAGCAGCTTTATAGCAGGGACTAGCACAGATACGCAGTATTTT.

The V call is TRBV2, the J call TRBJ1-5; TRBD1 agrees at 8 bases. This CDR3 has 14 amino acids. With 4 bases clipped from V and 6 bases from J, the junction kept 5 bases outside the gene matches. Germline lookup yields CDR1 SNHLY and CDR2 FYNNEI. CDR3 nucleotides: TGTGCCAGCAGTGCAGGGGGCGTCGGTCAGCCCCAGCATTTT. Translation: CASSAGGVGQPQHF.

The chain has TRBV3-1 (or the pseudogene TRBV3-2) and TRBJ2-1; 7 bases agree with TRBD2. V lost 4 bases, J lost 1 base, and 4 bases stayed unmatched. This CDR3 comprises 15 residues. Germline CDR1 LGHDT, CDR2 YNNKEL (reference sequence). The CDR3 nucleotides read TGTGCCAGCAGCCCGGCGGGGGATTCCTACAATGAGCAGTTCTTC. Protein product: CASSPAGDSYNEQFF.

V usage is TRBV3-1 (or the pseudogene TRBV3-2) and J usage is TRBJ2-6; D gene ambiguous. Germline V gene data show CDR1 as LGHDT and CDR2 as YNNKEL (reference sequence). This CDR3 has 13 residues. V shed 4 bases and J shed 2 bases, with 3 bases lying between them. CDR3 DNA sequence: TGTGCCAGCAGCCTCCCTGGGGCCAACGTCCTGACTTTC. This translates into CASSLPGANVLTF.

This rearrangement joins TRBV28 to TRBJ2-1, with 7 bases that match TRBD2. CDR1 and CDR2 (germline): MDHEN, SYDVKM. The ends lost 7 bases at V and 4 bases at J; junction bases unmatched: 7. The CDR3 spans 14 residues. The CDR3 DNA follows: TGTGCCAGCATAATGGGGGGGTTATACAATGAGCAGTTCTTC. Its protein is CASIMGGLYNEQFF.

The J gene is TRBJ2-3, the V gene TRBV20-1, with D unclear. Trimming stripped 6 bases from V and 4 bases from J, with 8 bases between. This CDR3 contains 11 residues. Per the germline V gene, CDR1 is DFQATT and CDR2 is SNEGSKA (reference sequence). CDR3 in amino acids: CSARAADTQYF. CDR3 sequence (DNA): TGCAGTGCACGTGCTGCAGATACGCAGTATTTT.

This chain connects TRBV5-1 to TRBJ1-2; unclear D gene. The CDR3 runs to 12 residues. V lost 5 bases and J 3 bases, leaving 8 bases between the germline ends. Germline V CDR1 and CDR2: SGHRS, YFSETQ. CDR3: CASSGRDYGYTF. The CDR3 DNA sequence: TGCGCCAGCAGTGGGAGAGACTATGGCTACACCTTC.

The chain joins TRBV7-7 to TRBJ2-1, with a tentative D call TRBD1 (6 bases). Per the germline V gene, CDR1 is SSHAT and CDR2 is FNYEAQ (reference sequence). Trimming stripped 6 bases from V and 7 bases from J, with 13 bases between. The CDR3 is made up of 13 amino acids. Written as DNA, the CDR3 is TGTGCCAGCAGTTACAGCCAGGGGAATGAGCAGTTCTTC. This translates into CASSYSQGNEQFF.

The V call is TRBV7-9, the J call TRBJ1-2, with a weak D call TRBD1 (6 bases). The CDR3 runs to 13 residues. Per germline, CDR1 SEHNR and CDR2 FQNEAQ (reference sequence). Trimming stripped 5 bases from V and 5 bases from J, with 12 bases between. CDR3 sequence: CASSDLQGYGYTF. The CDR3 coding sequence is TGTGCCAGCAGCGATCTGCAGGGGTATGGCTACACCTTC.

The chain is built from TRBV5-6 and TRBJ1-1, with no clear D. V was clipped by 4 bases and J by 6 bases, with 16 bases between them. The CDR3 length is 14 residues. The germline V gene encodes CDR1 SGHDT and CDR2 YYEEEE. The CDR3 reads CASSPPEGWAEAFF. CDR3 nucleotides: TGTGCCAGCAGCCCCCCTGAAGGGTGGGCTGAAGCTTTCTTT. Full variable domain (remainder filled in from reference TRBV5-6 and TRBJ1-1): DAGVTQSPTHLIKTRGQQVTLRCSPKSGHDTVSWYQQALGQGPQFIFQYYEEEERQRGNFPDRFSGHQFPNYSSELNVNALLLGDSALYLCASSPPEGWAEAFFGQGTRLTVV.

The CDR3 nucleotides read TGTGCCAGCAGCGTAGCTTCAGCAGGGACTGAAGCTTTCTTT. Translation gives CASSVASAGTEAFF. V gene TRBV9 combines with J gene TRBJ1-1, with D tentatively TRBD1 (5 bases). The V end was cut by 0 bases, the J end by 5 bases, with 11 bases between. The CDR3 runs to 14 residues. The germline V gene has CDR1 SGDLS and CDR2 YYNGEE.

The chain uses TRBV5-6 and TRBJ2-5; a possible D gene is TRBD2 (7 bases). V dropped 3 bases and J dropped 5 bases, with 14 bases sitting between them. CDR1 and CDR2 (germline): SGHDT, YYEEEE. The CDR3 is made up of 14 amino acids. The CDR3 bases are TGTGCCAGCAGCTCTACGGGGGGCGGGGAGACCCAGTACTTC. Protein: CASSSTGGGETQYF.

This clone was seen more than once but under ten times. The chain uses TRBV6-1 and TRBJ1-1; D uncertain. In germline, CDR1 is MNHNS, CDR2 SASEGT. Trimming took off 3 bases at V and 3 bases at J, with 14 bases between the two ends. The CDR3 is 15 residues long. The CDR3 protein is CASSDAGKVDTEAFF. In DNA form, the CDR3 reads TGTGCCAGCAGTGATGCCGGAAAGGTGGACACTGAAGCTTTCTTT.

The chain couples TRBV19 to TRBJ2-7; the D gene is possibly TRBD1 (6 bases). CDR1 and CDR2 from the germline V gene are LNHDA and SQIVND (reference sequence). Trimming removed 5 bases from V and 5 bases from J, with 16 bases in between. The CDR3 runs 14 residues. The CDR3 bases are TGTGCCAGTAGTCCCCGTCTACAGGGTAACGAGCAGTACTTC. This translates into CASSPRLQGNEQYF.

The CDR3 nucleotides read TGCGCCAGCAGCTACTCGACAGGGGAAGGGGGTGCTGAAGCTTTCTTT. Translation: CASSYSTGEGGAEAFF. This chain joins TRBV5-1 and TRBJ1-1, with TRBD1 identical over 8 bases. The CDR3 is made up of 16 amino acids. Germline trimming cut 3 bases from V and 6 bases from J; bases unmatched to any gene: 13. From germline, CDR1 is SGHRS and CDR2 YFSETQ.